Below are 32 T cell receptor beta chains sequenced from a single sample in a study of blood T cell repertoires in COVID-19. This table comes from immunoSEQ multiplex PCR, and its TCRdb copy is limited to in-frame clones, with some not included. The sample comprises some 240,000 clones, nearly 90% of which are singletons, and approximately 2.1% rests with the top ten. Sequencing was performed on peripheral blood. These receptors were taken from a woman aged 55-70 years with COVID-19, enrolled during active disease.

As DNA, the CDR3 is TGTGCCAGCAGCTTGGACCGGACTGAAGCTTTCTTT. It specifies CASSLDRTEAFF. The chain uses TRBV5-4 and TRBJ1-1; unclear D gene. This CDR3 region has 12 residues. V was clipped by 0 bases and J by 5 bases, with 5 bases between them. Germline V gives CDR1 SGHNT, CDR2 YYREEE (reference sequence).

The chain carries TRBV18 and TRBJ1-5, with TRBD1 matching over 7 bases. Germline V gene data show CDR1 as KGHSH and CDR2 as LQKENI. V lost 3 bases and J lost 0; bases outside the gene matches: 5. This CDR3 is 16 amino acids long. DNA for the CDR3: TGTGCCAGCTCACCTACCGGGACAGATAGCAATCAGCCCCAGCATTTT. Residues: CASSPTGTDSNQPQHF. The full variable domain, its missing parts supplied by reference TRBV18 and TRBJ1-5, is NAGVMQNPRHLVRRRGQEARLRCSPMKGHSHVYWYRQLPEEGLKFMVYLQKENIIDESGMPKERFSAEFPKEGPSILRIQQVVRGDSAAYFCASSPTGTDSNQPQHFGDGTRLSIL.

The V and J genes are TRBV7-2 and TRBJ2-7; D gene unclear. The germline V gene has CDR1 SGHTA and CDR2 FQGNSA. The CDR3 covers 14 residues. V lost 1 base and J lost 0, with 7 bases in between. CDR3 nucleotides: TGTGCCAGCAGCTTAGAACTGAACTCCTACGAGCAGTACTTC. It is translated as CASSLELNSYEQYF.

In this sample, this clone turned up once. The chain is built from TRBV19 and TRBJ1-3; 9 nucleotides align to TRBD1. With 3 bases clipped from V and 0 bases from J, the junction kept 9 bases outside the gene matches. This CDR3 has 18 amino acids. In germline, CDR1 is LNHDA, CDR2 SQIVND (reference sequence). The CDR3 DNA sequence: TGTGCCAGTAGTATTCTGTCCCCGGGACAGGGCTCTGGAAACACCATATATTTT. It codes for CASSILSPGQGSGNTIYF.

The chain is built from TRBV3-1 (or the pseudogene TRBV3-2) and TRBJ1-2; D gene ambiguous. The CDR3 runs to 14 residues. Trimming pared 8 bases from V and 8 bases from J, leaving 21 bases between. Germline loops: CDR1 LGHDT, CDR2 YNNKEL (reference sequence). CDR3 nucleotide sequence: TGTGCCAGCGGAATCCGACATGCGATGAGAGGCTACACCTTC. Translating gives CASGIRHAMRGYTF.

This chain links TRBV6-1 with TRBJ2-7; TRBD1 is a possible D gene (5 bases). Trimming left V 1 base short and J 3 bases short, with 16 bases between. The CDR3 is 16 residues long. The germline V gene encodes CDR1 MNHNS and CDR2 SASEGT. CDR3 coding DNA: TGTGCCAGCAGTGAAGAAAGTGGGGCCCCGGGCTACGAGCAGTACTTC. Translated, it gives CASSEESGAPGYEQYF.

This clone was counted a few times. CDR3: CASNQGAYAEAFF. In nucleotides, the CDR3 is TGTGCCAGCAACCAGGGGGCATACGCTGAAGCTTTCTTT. This rearrangement joins TRBV11-1 to TRBJ1-1; TRBD1 matches at 8 bases. V lost 7 bases to trimming and J lost 6 bases; unmatched junction nucleotides: 7. Per germline, CDR1 SGHAT and CDR2 FQDESV (reference sequence). The CDR3 sequence is 13 residues long.

The chain links TRBV20-1 to TRBJ2-1; 8 bases match TRBD2. The CDR3 consists of 14 residues. V lost 3 bases, J lost 6 bases, and 7 bases stayed unmatched. In germline, CDR1 is DFQATT, CDR2 SNEGSKA (reference sequence). The CDR3 region is CSASVSGARNEQFF. DNA of the CDR3: TGCAGTGCTAGTGTTAGCGGGGCCCGCAATGAGCAGTTCTTC.

The chain carries TRBV4-2 and TRBJ1-2; perhaps TRBD1 as D (6 bases). Germline lookup yields CDR1 LGHNA and CDR2 YNFKEQ. This CDR3 is built from 15 residues. V was clipped by 7 bases and J by 2 bases, with 17 bases between them. The DNA of the CDR3 is TGTGCCAGCACCAAGGACCGGGACACCAACTATGGCTACACCTTC. Translated: CASTKDRDTNYGYTF.

The genes are TRBV6-5 and TRBJ2-5; D is undetermined. Per the germline V gene, CDR1 is MNHEY and CDR2 is SVGAGI. Trimming cost V 4 bases and J 4 bases, with 10 bases left between them. The CDR3 spans 13 residues. CDR3 residues: CASSFRLRETQYF. The CDR3 nucleotides are TGTGCCAGCAGTTTCCGTCTCAGAGAGACCCAGTACTTC.

This clone was observed a handful of times. The V gene is TRBV3-1 (or the pseudogene TRBV3-2), the J gene TRBJ1-1; D ambiguous. V gave up 0 bases and J gave up 3 bases, with 5 bases separating them. Germline assignment: CDR1 LGHDT and CDR2 YNNKEL (reference sequence). The CDR3 covers 13 residues. In DNA form, the CDR3 reads TGTGCCAGCAGCCAAGATTTCGACACTGAAGCTTTCTTT. Translated, it gives CASSQDFDTEAFF.

The CDR3 nucleotides read TGTGCCAGCTCACCACCTACCGAGGCCACCGGGGAGCTGTTTTTT. This gives the protein CASSPPTEATGELFF. The chain couples TRBV18 to TRBJ2-2, with D unresolved. CDR1 KGHSH and CDR2 LQKENI come from the germline V gene. Trimming left V 0 bases short and J 4 bases short, with 9 bases between. This CDR3 is built from 15 residues.

V and J are TRBV19 and TRBJ1-1; a possible D gene is TRBD1 (5 bases). V lost 1 base and J lost 1, with 10 bases in between. CDR1 and CDR2 (germline): LNHDA, SQIVND (reference sequence). CDR3 size: 15 residues. The CDR3 is CASSIGGLPNTEAFF. CDR3 in DNA: TGTGCCAGTAGTATAGGGGGACTGCCGAACACTGAAGCTTTCTTT.

The chain joins TRBV20-1 to TRBJ1-2; 7 bases are shared with TRBD1. V trimming: 6 bases; J trimming: 6 bases; junction bases outside the gene matches: 4. The length of the CDR3 is 11 residues. CDR1 is DFQATT and CDR2 is SNEGSKA in the germline V gene (reference sequence). The CDR3 coding sequence is TGCAGTGCAGACAGGGTAAATGGCTACACCTTC. It is translated as CSADRVNGYTF.

This chain joins TRBV7-3 and TRBJ2-1, with D unclear. V lost 1 base and J lost 7, with 14 bases in between. CDR3 length: 15 residues. The germline gives CDR1 SGHTA, CDR2 FQGTGA. In nucleotides, the CDR3 is TGTGCCAGCAGCTTAATTTATGTAGCCTCTAATGAGCAGTTCTTC. This translates into CASSLIYVASNEQFF.

This chain's CDR3 is CASSKMAGQQKNIQYF. The CDR3 region has the DNA TGTGCCAGTAGTAAAATGGCGGGTCAGCAGAAAAACATTCAGTACTTC. The chain carries TRBV19 and TRBJ2-4; tentative D call: TRBD2 (5 bases). Trimming pared 4 bases from V and 4 bases from J, leaving 17 bases between. This CDR3 spans 16 amino acids. The germline V gene has CDR1 LNHDA and CDR2 SQIVND (reference sequence).

This clone was recorded only once. The V call is TRBV6-2 or TRBV6-3, the J call TRBJ1-4; a weak D match, TRBD1 (5 bases). CDR1 MNHEY and CDR2 SVGEGT come from the germline V gene. The CDR3 covers 14 residues. Between the trimmed V and J ends, which lost 2 bases and 8 bases, there was a span of 12 bases. This chain's CDR3 is CASSYRRGEEKLFF. CDR3 DNA sequence: TGTGCCAGCAGTTACAGGAGGGGTGAAGAAAAACTGTTTTTT.

The chain links TRBV6-5 to TRBJ2-5; possible D gene TRBD1, 6 bases. Per germline, CDR1 MNHEY and CDR2 SVGAGI. The CDR3 consists of 15 residues. V dropped 7 bases and J dropped 1 base, with 16 bases sitting between them. The CDR3 bases are TGTGCCAGCACGTCGGACAGTTACTTCCAAGAGACCCAGTACTTC. It codes for CASTSDSYFQETQYF.

This clone was detected only once. The V and J genes are TRBV15 and TRBJ1-1; D ambiguous. The CDR3 covers 14 residues. Per the germline V gene, CDR1 is LNHNV and CDR2 is YYDKDF (reference sequence). V lost 1 base, J lost 4 bases, and 10 bases lay in between. The CDR3 protein is CATSRGFSGTEAFF. CDR3 nucleotides: TGTGCCACCAGCAGAGGGTTTTCGGGCACTGAAGCTTTCTTT.

The rearrangement joins TRBV6-2 or TRBV6-3 to TRBJ1-2; D might be TRBD1 (5 bases). Trimming pared 5 bases from V and 7 bases from J, leaving 8 bases between. The CDR3 consists of 11 residues. CDR1 MNHEY and CDR2 SVGEGT come from the germline V gene. The CDR3 loop is CASSQGLGYTF. The CDR3 DNA reads TGTGCCAGCAGTCAGGGCCTTGGCTACACCTTC.

V usage is TRBV2 and J usage is TRBJ2-3; the D gene is possibly TRBD2 (6 bases). The CDR3 is made up of 16 amino acids. V was trimmed by 4 bases and J by 4 bases, leaving 18 bases between them. The germline V gene has CDR1 SNHLY and CDR2 FYNNEI. The CDR3 is CASSGQGAGRSDTQYF. The CDR3 coding sequence is TGTGCCAGCAGTGGCCAGGGCGCGGGGAGGTCAGATACGCAGTATTTT. Complete variable domain (other parts from reference TRBV2 and TRBJ2-3): EPEVTQTPSHQVTQMGQEVILRCVPISNHLYFYWYRQILGQKVEFLVSFYNNEISEKSEIFDDQFSVERPDGSNFTLKIRSTKLEDSAMYFCASSGQGAGRSDTQYFGPGTRLTVL.

This chain joins TRBV6-5 and TRBJ1-1; D gene uncertain. The CDR3 contains 14 residues. Trimming cost V 7 bases and J 4 bases, with 16 bases left between them. Germline CDR1 MNHEY, CDR2 SVGAGI. The CDR3 sequence: CASTRDGEVTEAFF. The CDR3, as DNA: TGTGCCAGCACGCGCGACGGGGAGGTCACTGAAGCTTTCTTT.

J is TRBJ1-1 and V is TRBV6-6, with 8 positions matching TRBD1. Germline lookup yields CDR1 MNHNY and CDR2 SVGAGI (reference sequence). The CDR3 consists of 16 residues. V shed 0 bases, J shed 5 bases, and the junction held 8 bases outside the gene matches. Here the CDR3 reads CASSYSIQGGWTEAFF. The CDR3 DNA is TGTGCCAGCAGTTACTCGATACAGGGGGGATGGACTGAAGCTTTCTTT.

The chain combines TRBV27 with TRBJ1-5, with D perhaps matching TRBD1 (6 bases). V lost 5 bases and J lost 0, with 17 bases in between. CDR1 MNHEY and CDR2 SMNVEV come from the germline V gene (reference sequence). CDR3 length equals 17 residues. DNA of the CDR3: TGTGCCAGCAGTCGGACAGCCAACTGGGCTAGCAATCAGCCCCAGCATTTT. Its translation is CASSRTANWASNQPQHF.

The rearrangement joins TRBV30 to TRBJ1-5, with TRBD1 matching 11 bases. The junction had 6 bases not matched to a gene; V was cut back by 7 bases and J by 4 bases. Germline assignment: CDR1 GTSNPN and CDR2 SVGIG (reference sequence). This CDR3 is 14 amino acids long. The CDR3 reads CALSGTGGNQPQHF. CDR3 nucleotide sequence: TGTGCCTTATCCGGGACAGGGGGAAATCAGCCCCAGCATTTT.

The rearrangement links TRBV7-9 to TRBJ1-3, with 8 nucleotides matching TRBD1. Trimming at V came to 6 bases and at J to 2 bases, leaving 3 bases not matched to a gene. Germline CDR1 and CDR2: SEHNR and FQNEAQ (reference sequence). CDR3 length: 14 amino acids. In DNA form, the CDR3 reads TGTGCCAGCAGTGAGACAGGGGCTGGAAACACCATATATTTT. Translation gives CASSETGAGNTIYF.

The chain employs TRBV21-1 and TRBJ1-4; the table's D call TRBD1 went unverified against the DNA. TRBV21-1 is a pseudogene segment. CDR3 size: 14 residues. CDR3 amino acids: CASSDRATNEKLFF. DNA for the CDR3: TGTGCCAGCAGCGACAGGGCAACTAATGAAAAACTGTTTTTT.

This clone was recorded only once. The chain uses TRBV19 and TRBJ1-5; 9 bases line up with TRBD1. This CDR3 has 15 residues. The trim removed 6 bases at V and 3 bases at J, leaving 6 bases unmatched. CDR1 and CDR2 (germline): LNHDA, SQIVND (reference sequence). In DNA form, the CDR3 reads TGTGCCAGTAGACCGGGACAGGGACTCAATCAGCCCCAGCATTTT. It yields the protein CASRPGQGLNQPQHF.

This clone has just a few counts. The J gene is TRBJ1-1, the V gene TRBV6-5; 10 nucleotides agree with TRBD1. The CDR3 runs to 14 residues. Per the germline V gene, CDR1 is MNHEY and CDR2 is SVGAGI. The junction had 9 bases not matched to a gene; V was cut back by 9 bases and J by 5 bases. CDR3 sequence reads: CASSVDRGLTEAFF. The CDR3 nucleotides are TGTGCCAGTTCAGTTGACAGGGGGCTTACTGAAGCTTTCTTT.

This clone was observed a single time. The chain uses TRBV10-2 and TRBJ2-1; D not certain. V dropped 6 bases and J dropped 7 bases, with 7 bases sitting between them. Germline-derived CDR1 and CDR2 are WSHSY and SAAADI. The CDR3 extends over 11 amino acids. CDR3: CASSPVNEQFF. In nucleotides, the CDR3 is TGCGCCAGCAGCCCCGTGAATGAGCAGTTCTTC.

The rearrangement links TRBV18 to TRBJ1-1, with TRBD1 matching over 10 bases. The germline gives CDR1 KGHSH, CDR2 LQKENI. This CDR3 contains 14 residues. Unmatched junction bases numbered 3, after V lost 5 bases and J lost 3 bases. The CDR3, as DNA: TGTGCCAGCTCATCCGGACAGGGGGACACTGAAGCTTTCTTT. It encodes CASSSGQGDTEAFF.

The chain couples TRBV29-1 to TRBJ1-2; D not resolved. With 1 base removed from V and 2 bases from J, the gap between germline ends came to 5 bases. CDR3 length: 12 amino acids. Germline CDR1 is SQVTM and CDR2 is ANQGSEA. The DNA of the CDR3 is TGCAGCGTTGAAGGGCGGAACTATGGCTACACCTTC. Translation: CSVEGRNYGYTF.